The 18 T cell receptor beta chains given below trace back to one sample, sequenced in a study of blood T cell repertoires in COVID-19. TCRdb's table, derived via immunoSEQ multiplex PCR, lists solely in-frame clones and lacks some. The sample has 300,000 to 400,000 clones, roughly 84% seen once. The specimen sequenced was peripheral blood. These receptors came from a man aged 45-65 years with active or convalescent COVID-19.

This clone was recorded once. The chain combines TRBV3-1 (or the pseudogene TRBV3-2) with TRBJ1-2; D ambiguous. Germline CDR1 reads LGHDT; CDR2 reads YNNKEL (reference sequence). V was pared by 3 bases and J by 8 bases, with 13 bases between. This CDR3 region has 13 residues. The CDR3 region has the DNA TGTGCCAGCAGCCATCGGGGTTGGGAAGGCTACACCTTC. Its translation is CASSHRGWEGYTF.

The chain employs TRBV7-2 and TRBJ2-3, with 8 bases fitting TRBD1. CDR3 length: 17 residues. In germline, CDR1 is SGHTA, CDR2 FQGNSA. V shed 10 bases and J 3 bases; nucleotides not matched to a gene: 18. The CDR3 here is CAITIRDRTTLTDTQYF. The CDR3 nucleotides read TGTGCCATAACAATCAGGGACAGGACTACCTTAACAGATACGCAGTATTTT.

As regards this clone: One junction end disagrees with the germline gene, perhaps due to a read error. CDR3 amino acids: CASSLKDRKGRRNYEQYF. The CDR3 DNA reads TGTGCTAGCAGCTTAAAGGATCGCAAGGGGAGGAGGAACTACGAGCAGTACTTC. V is TRBV7-7 and J is TRBJ2-7, with D maybe TRBD2 (6 bases). This CDR3 spans 18 amino acids. Germline CDR1 is SSHAT and CDR2 is FNYEAQ (reference sequence).

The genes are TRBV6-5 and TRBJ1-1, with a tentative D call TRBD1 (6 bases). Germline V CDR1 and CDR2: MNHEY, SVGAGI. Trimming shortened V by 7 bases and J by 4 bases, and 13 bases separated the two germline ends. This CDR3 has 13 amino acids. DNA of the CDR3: TGTGCCAGCATCGGACAGCCGGGCACTGAAGCTTTCTTT. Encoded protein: CASIGQPGTEAFF.

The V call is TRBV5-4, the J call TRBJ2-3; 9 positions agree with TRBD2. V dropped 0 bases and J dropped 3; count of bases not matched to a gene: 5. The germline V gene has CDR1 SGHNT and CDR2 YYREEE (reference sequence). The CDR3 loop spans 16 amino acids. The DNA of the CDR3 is TGTGCCAGCAGCTTGGAAGCGGGGGGCGAGACAGATACGCAGTATTTT. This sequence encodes CASSLEAGGETDTQYF.

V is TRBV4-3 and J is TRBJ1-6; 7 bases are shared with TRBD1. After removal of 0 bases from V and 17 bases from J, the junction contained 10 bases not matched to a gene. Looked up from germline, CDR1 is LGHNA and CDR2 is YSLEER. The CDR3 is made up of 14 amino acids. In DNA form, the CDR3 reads TGCGCCAGCAGCCAAGATTCCAAGGGACAGACTTTCCACTTT. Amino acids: CASSQDSKGQTFHF.

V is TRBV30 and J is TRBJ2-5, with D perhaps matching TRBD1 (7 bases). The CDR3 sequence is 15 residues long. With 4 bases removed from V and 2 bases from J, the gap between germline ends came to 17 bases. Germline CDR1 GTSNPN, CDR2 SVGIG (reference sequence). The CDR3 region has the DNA TGTGCCTGGAACCGACAGGGAGGCTCACAAGAGACCCAGTACTTC. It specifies CAWNRQGGSQETQYF.

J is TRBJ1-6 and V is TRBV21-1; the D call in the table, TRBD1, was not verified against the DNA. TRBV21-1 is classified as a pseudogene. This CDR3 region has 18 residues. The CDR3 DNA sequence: TGTGCCAGCCTCAGGGGGTCCTCACCTCACACTTATAATTCACCCCTCCACTTT. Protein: CASLRGSSPHTYNSPLHF.

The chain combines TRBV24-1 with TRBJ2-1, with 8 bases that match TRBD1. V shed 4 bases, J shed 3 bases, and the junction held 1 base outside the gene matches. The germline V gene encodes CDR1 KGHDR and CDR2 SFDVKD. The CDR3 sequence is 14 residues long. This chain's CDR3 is CATSDGTGYNEQFF. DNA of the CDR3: TGTGCCACCAGTGACGGGACAGGCTACAATGAGCAGTTCTTC.

This CDR3 is CASSRDSANQPQHF. Here the CDR3 DNA reads TGTGCCAGCAGCCGGGACAGTGCTAATCAGCCCCAGCATTTT. V and J are TRBV28 and TRBJ1-5; TRBD1 aligns across 7 bases. The germline V gene encodes CDR1 MDHEN and CDR2 SYDVKM. The CDR3 sequence is 14 residues long. V shed 6 bases, J shed 4 bases, and the junction held 6 bases outside the gene matches.

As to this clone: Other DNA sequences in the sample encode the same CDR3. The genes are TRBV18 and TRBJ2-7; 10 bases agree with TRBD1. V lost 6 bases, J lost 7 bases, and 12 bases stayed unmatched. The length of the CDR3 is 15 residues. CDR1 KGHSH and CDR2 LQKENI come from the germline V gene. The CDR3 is CASSYEPGQGKEQYF. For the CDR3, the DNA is TGTGCCAGCTCGTATGAACCGGGACAGGGGAAAGAGCAGTACTTC.

The DNA of the CDR3 is TGCGCCAGCAGCTTCCCCCGTAACAGGGAACCCAGGGAGCAGTTCTTC. Its translation is CASSFPRNREPREQFF. The V gene is TRBV5-1, the J gene TRBJ2-1; D might be TRBD1 (6 bases). This CDR3 region has 16 residues. Germline values: CDR1 SGHRS, CDR2 YFSETQ. V was trimmed by 2 bases and J by 10 bases, leaving 22 bases between them.

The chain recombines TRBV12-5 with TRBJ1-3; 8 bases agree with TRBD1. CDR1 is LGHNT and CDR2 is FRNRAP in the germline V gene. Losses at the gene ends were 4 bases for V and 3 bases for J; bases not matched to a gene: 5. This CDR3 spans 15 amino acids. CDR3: CASGSGTGGGNTIYF. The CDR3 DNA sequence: TGTGCTAGTGGTTCCGGAACAGGGGGTGGAAACACCATATATTTT.

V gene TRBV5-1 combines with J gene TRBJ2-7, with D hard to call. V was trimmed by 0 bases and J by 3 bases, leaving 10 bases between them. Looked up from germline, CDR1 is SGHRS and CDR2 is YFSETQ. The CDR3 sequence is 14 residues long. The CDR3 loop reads CASSLAAPNYEQYF. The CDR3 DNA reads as TGCGCCAGCAGCTTGGCCGCGCCCAACTACGAGCAGTACTTC.

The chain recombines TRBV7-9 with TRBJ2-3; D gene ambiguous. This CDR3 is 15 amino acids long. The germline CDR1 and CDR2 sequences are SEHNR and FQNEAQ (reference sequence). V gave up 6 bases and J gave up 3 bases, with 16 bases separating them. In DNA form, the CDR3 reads TGTGCCAGCAGTTCAGACTCTGCCGGGACAGATACGCAGTATTTT. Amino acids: CASSSDSAGTDTQYF.

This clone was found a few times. DNA of the CDR3: TGTGCCAGCTCACCTTTTTCGACTAGCGGGGGTTCCGCAGATACGCAGTATTTT. Protein product: CASSPFSTSGGSADTQYF. This chain connects TRBV18 to TRBJ2-3; 12 positions agree with TRBD2. The V gene end was trimmed by 3 bases and the J gene end by 4 bases; junction bases not matched to a gene: 11. Germline CDR1 and CDR2: KGHSH and LQKENI. The CDR3 is made up of 18 amino acids.

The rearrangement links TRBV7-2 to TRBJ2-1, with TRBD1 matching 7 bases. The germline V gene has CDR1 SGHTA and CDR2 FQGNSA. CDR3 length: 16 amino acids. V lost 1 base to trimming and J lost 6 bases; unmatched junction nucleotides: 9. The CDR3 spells CASSLDRQGVGNEQFF. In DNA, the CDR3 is TGTGCCAGCAGCTTAGACCGACAGGGCGTCGGCAATGAGCAGTTCTTC.

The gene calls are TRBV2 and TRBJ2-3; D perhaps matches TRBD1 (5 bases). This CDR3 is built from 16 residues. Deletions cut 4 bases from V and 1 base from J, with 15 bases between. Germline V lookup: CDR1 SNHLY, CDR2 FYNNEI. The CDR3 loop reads CASSGGWGKGTDTQYF. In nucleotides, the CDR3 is TGTGCCAGCAGTGGAGGTTGGGGCAAAGGCACAGATACGCAGTATTTT.